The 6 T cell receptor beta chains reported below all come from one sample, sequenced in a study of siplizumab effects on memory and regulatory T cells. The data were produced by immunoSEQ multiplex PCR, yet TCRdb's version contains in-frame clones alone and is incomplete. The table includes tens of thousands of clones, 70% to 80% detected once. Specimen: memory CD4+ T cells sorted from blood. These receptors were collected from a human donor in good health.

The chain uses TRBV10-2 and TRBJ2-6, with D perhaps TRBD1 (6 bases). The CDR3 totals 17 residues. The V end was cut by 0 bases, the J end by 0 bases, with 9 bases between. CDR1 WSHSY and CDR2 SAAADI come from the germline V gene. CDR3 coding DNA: TGCGCCAGCAGTGAGTCCCGGGACATCTCTGGGGCCAACGTCCTGACTTTC. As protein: CASSESRDISGANVLTF.

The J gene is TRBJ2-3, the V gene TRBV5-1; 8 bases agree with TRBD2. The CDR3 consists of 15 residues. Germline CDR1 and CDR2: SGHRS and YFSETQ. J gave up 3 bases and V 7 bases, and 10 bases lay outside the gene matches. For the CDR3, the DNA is TGCGCCAGCCGGCGAGGGACGGGGGGGACAGATACGCAGTATTTT. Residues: CASRRGTGGTDTQYF.

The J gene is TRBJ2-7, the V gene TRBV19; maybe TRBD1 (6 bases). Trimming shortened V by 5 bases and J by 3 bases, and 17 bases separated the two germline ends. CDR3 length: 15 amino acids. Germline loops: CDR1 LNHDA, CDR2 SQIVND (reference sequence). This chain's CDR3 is CASSPQGLEIYEQYF. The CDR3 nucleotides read TGTGCCAGTAGTCCACAGGGTCTTGAAATCTACGAGCAGTACTTC.

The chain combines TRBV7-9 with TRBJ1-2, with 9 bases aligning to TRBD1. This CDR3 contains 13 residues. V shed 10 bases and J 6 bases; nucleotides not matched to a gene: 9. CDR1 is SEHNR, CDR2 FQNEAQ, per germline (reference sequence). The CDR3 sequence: CATLSRDRDGYTF. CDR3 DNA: TGTGCCACCCTCAGCCGGGACAGGGATGGCTACACCTTC.

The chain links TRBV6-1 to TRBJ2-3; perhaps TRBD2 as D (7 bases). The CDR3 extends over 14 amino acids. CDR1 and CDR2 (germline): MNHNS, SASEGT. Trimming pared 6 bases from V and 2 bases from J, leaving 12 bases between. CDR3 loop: CASRGGGSTDTQYF. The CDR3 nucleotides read TGTGCCAGCAGGGGCGGGGGCTCCACAGATACGCAGTATTTT.

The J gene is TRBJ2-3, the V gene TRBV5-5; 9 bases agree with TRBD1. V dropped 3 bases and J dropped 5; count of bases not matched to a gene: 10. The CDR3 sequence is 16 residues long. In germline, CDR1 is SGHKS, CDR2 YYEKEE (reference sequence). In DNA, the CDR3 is TGTGCCAGCAGCTCCGGGTGGACAGGGGAGGGAGATACGCAGTATTTT. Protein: CASSSGWTGEGDTQYF.